The clone carrying this TCR beta chain was seen a few times. The CDR3 extends over 16 amino acids. Germline CDR1 SGHKS, CDR2 YYEKEE (reference sequence). V lost 4 bases to trimming and J lost 7 bases, with 21 bases between them. This entry comes from a study of molecular identifiers for immune sequencing clone quantification. TCRdb used MiXCR to reprocess the PCR reads, holding one entry per CDR3 protein. The sample gives more than 550,000 distinct CDR3 sequences, approximately 24% of which show up once; 0.78% is in the top ten. Input material: naive CD8+ T cells from blood, with Jurkat cell RNA spiked in. Subset defined: FACS-sorted CD8+CD4-CCR7+CD45RA+ naive T cells. This receptor was obtained from a human donor in good health. Some libraries in this study had Jurkat cell RNA spiked in. V usage is TRBV5-5 and J usage is TRBJ2-1; D possibly uses TRBD1 or TRBD2 (6 bases each). The CDR3 region is CASSRERGAGRNEQFF. CDR3 in DNA: TGTGCCAGCAGCCGGGAGAGGGGGGCAGGGAGGAATGAGCAGTTCTTC.